This TCR beta chain was observed in a study of blood T cell repertoires in COVID-19. Study details: Some COVID-19 samples were acute and others convalescent; all came from the United States, Italy and Spain. Sources were T cells, B-cell-depleted T cells, or PBMCs; the material itself was cDNA or gDNA.

Trimming cost V 3 bases and J 7 bases, with 17 bases left between them. Germline CDR1 and CDR2: SGHRS and YFSETQ. This CDR3 has 14 residues. Per the study methods: Reference gene primer amplification gave nucleated cell count estimates. Profiled with immunoSEQ multiplex PCR; TCRdb holds only in-frame clones, not every one. The DNA gave D and trimming, while V, J and clone size come from that table. The sample records some 180,000 clones, around 80% being singletons. The clonotype comes from a human donor in a cohort sampled during active COVID-19. The sequencing input was peripheral blood. J is TRBJ2-7 and V is TRBV5-1, with D maybe TRBD2 (6 bases). CDR3 DNA sequence: TGCGCCAGCAGCTGGACACCGGGGGTTCGGGAGCAGTACTTC. Translated: CASSWTPGVREQYF.